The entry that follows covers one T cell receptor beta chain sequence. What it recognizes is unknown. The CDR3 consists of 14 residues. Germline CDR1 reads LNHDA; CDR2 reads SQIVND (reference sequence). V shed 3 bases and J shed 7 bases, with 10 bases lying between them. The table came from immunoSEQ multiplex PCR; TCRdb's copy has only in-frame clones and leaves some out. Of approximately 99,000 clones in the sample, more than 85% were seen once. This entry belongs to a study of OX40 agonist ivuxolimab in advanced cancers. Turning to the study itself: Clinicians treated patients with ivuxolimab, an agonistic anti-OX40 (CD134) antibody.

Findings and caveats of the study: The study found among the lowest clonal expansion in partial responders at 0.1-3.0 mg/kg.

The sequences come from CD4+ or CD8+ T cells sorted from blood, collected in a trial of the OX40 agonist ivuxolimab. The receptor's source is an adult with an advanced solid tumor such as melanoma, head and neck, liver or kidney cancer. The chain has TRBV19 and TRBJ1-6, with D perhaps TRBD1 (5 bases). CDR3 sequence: CASSIGQGNSPLHF. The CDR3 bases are TGTGCCAGTAGTATTGGGCAGGGAAATTCACCCCTCCACTTT.